This TCR beta chain came from a study of Ad26.COV2.S vaccination and SARS-CoV-2 variants. Across the whole study: Doses of Ad26.COV2.S were injected into muscle once or twice, 56 days apart.

Measured with immunoSEQ multiplex PCR; TCRdb has only the in-frame clones, and not every one. This table has more than 250,000 clones, about 90% appearing once. Treatment denoted: about 20 received Ad26.COV2.S at low or high dose, single or two shots; 5 received placebo; per-sample allocation not given. Samples came from day 63 after the first vaccine or placebo injection. The CDR3 is 14 amino acids. V gave up 4 bases and J gave up 1 base, with 7 bases separating them. CDR1 is SNHLY and CDR2 is FYNNEI in the germline V gene. Study-level findings and limits: Substantial breadth was reportedly displayed by spike-specific CD8+ and CD4+ T cell responses after vaccination.

Concerning this clone: Antigen specificity is unknown.

This specimen was peripheral blood, taken in a trial of Ad26.COV2.S vaccine versus placebo. The receptor comes from a person between 18 and 59 years old who received the Ad26.COV2.S COVID-19 vaccine or a placebo. This rearrangement joins TRBV2 to TRBJ2-2; D remains ambiguous. CDR3 DNA: TGTGCCAGCAGTGTGGACGGGAACACCGGGGAGCTGTTTTTT. It specifies CASSVDGNTGELFF.